The rows below give T cell receptor beta chains drawn from one sample of a study of OX40 agonist ivuxolimab in advanced cancers. Assay: immunoSEQ multiplex PCR; the TCRdb copy retains only in-frame clones and omits some. The sample shows approximately 65,000 clones, 92% of them seen only once. The source material was CD4+ or CD8+ T cells sorted from blood, sampled in a trial of the OX40 agonist ivuxolimab. Every receptor here comes from an adult with an advanced solid tumor such as melanoma, head and neck, liver or kidney cancer. Each CDR3 is given with its conserved first and last residue. D genes are given only for firm matches. Rows may omit the clone size; those that give it use once, few, many or a size class.

cdr3_nt cdr3_aa v_call clone_size j_call d_call
TGTGCCAGCAGCCAAGTAAGGACAGACAATATACACAATGAGCAGTTCTTC CASSQVRTDNIHNEQFF TRBV4-2 NA TRBJ2-1 NA
TGTGCCAGCAGCCATGACAGACTCACTGAAGCTTTCTTT CASSHDRLTEAFF TRBV5-8 NA TRBJ1-1 NA
TGTGCCAGCAGCTTGGAAGGCAGGGTCACTGAAGCTTTCTTT CASSLEGRVTEAFF TRBV5-4 NA TRBJ1-1 NA
TGTGCCAGCAGTAGTGTGACGGAACATAAACTGTTTTTT CASSSVTEHKLFF TRBV19 NA TRBJ1-4 NA
TGTGCGGGGGGCCGACACTCTAGCAATCAGCCCCAGCATTTT CAGGRHSSNQPQHF TRBV6-6 NA TRBJ1-5 NA
TGTGCCAGTAGTATAATGGACAGGGTGATCGCTGAAGCTTTCTTT CASSIMDRVIAEAFF TRBV19 NA TRBJ1-1 TRBD1
TGTGCCAGCAGCTTAGGGGTGGGGCGGGTCACCGGGGAGCTGTTTTTT CASSLGVGRVTGELFF TRBV7-2 once TRBJ2-2 NA
TGCGCCAGCTCGTTAGGACAGGGCGGCGAAAAACTGTTTTTT CASSLGQGGEKLFF TRBV5-1 NA TRBJ1-4 TRBD1
TGTGCCGCGACAGGTTCCTACGAGCAGTACTTC CAATGSYEQYF TRBV30 NA TRBJ2-7 NA
TGTGCCAGCAGCGGCTATAGCGGGGTCCAAGAGACCCAGTACTTC CASSGYSGVQETQYF TRBV9 NA TRBJ2-5 TRBD2
TGTGCCAGCAGTTTGATGCAATCTAACTATGGCTACACCTTC CASSLMQSNYGYTF TRBV6-1 NA TRBJ1-2 NA
TGTGCCTGGAGTGAAGGGTCGCAAGAGACCCAGTACTTC CAWSEGSQETQYF TRBV30 NA TRBJ2-5 NA
TGTGCCAGCAGCCCTTTGACCAGCGGGAGAGTAGCGTACGAGCAGTACTTC CASSPLTSGRVAYEQYF TRBV11-3 NA TRBJ2-7 TRBD2
TGTGCCAGCAGCTTAGAGGGAGACAATTCACCCCTCCACTTT CASSLEGDNSPLHF TRBV7-9 NA TRBJ1-6 NA
TGCGCCAGCAGCGGGCTCGGAGTTAGCAACACTGAAGCTTTCTTT CASSGLGVSNTEAFF TRBV5-1 NA TRBJ1-1 NA
TGTGCCAGTAGTATTCCGAACTCACCAAACCCGGGACGCCTGAGCTCTGGGGCCAACGTCCTGACTTTC CASSIPNSPNPGRLSSGANVLTF TRBV19 NA TRBJ2-6 NA
TGCGCCAGCAGCTTAGGACTAGCGGGGGGCACCGGGGAGCTGTTTTTT CASSLGLAGGTGELFF TRBV5-1 NA TRBJ2-2 TRBD2
TGTGCCAGCATGAGTGTAAGGGCAGGGGCCAACGTCCTGACTTTC CASMSVRAGANVLTF TRBV27 NA TRBJ2-6 NA
TGTGCCAGCAGCTCCATACTAGAACGAAAGGAGACCCAGTACTTC CASSSILERKETQYF TRBV7-9 NA TRBJ2-5 NA
TGTGCCAGCAGCTTAGCCCCTTTAAGCGGGAGAACCGGGGAGCTGTTTTTT CASSLAPLSGRTGELFF TRBV11-3 NA TRBJ2-2 TRBD2
TGTGCCAGCAGCCTAAGACTAGCGGGGGGGTTGGAGACCCAGTACTTC CASSLRLAGGLETQYF TRBV7-9 NA TRBJ2-5 TRBD2
TGTGCCACTAGGGATCCGAACACTGAAGCTTTCTTT CATRDPNTEAFF TRBV6-5 NA TRBJ1-1 NA
TGTGCCAGTAGCTTAGACAGCCGATTGGGCACTGAAGCTTTCTTT CASSLDSRLGTEAFF TRBV19 NA TRBJ1-1 NA
TGTGCCAGCAGCTCCAGGGGGTTGGACGCTTTCTTT CASSSRGLDAFF TRBV11-2 few TRBJ1-1 TRBD1
TGTGCCACCAGCAGAGATGGACAGCCGAACACTGAAGCTTTCTTT CATSRDGQPNTEAFF TRBV15 NA TRBJ1-1 NA
TGTGCCTGGAGTGTTTCTACTCTCAATCAGCCCCAGCATTTT CAWSVSTLNQPQHF TRBV30 NA TRBJ1-5 NA
TGCAGCGTAGCGGACAGGGGGCGTTCCTACGAGCAGTACTTC CSVADRGRSYEQYF TRBV29-1 NA TRBJ2-7 TRBD1
TGTGCCATCAGTGGTGAAACTGCTAGCACAGATACGCAGTATTTT CAISGETASTDTQYF TRBV10-3 once TRBJ2-3 NA
TGTGCCAGCAGTTACCCTCGGTCTGGGGCCAACGTCCTGACTTTC CASSYPRSGANVLTF TRBV6-5 NA TRBJ2-6 NA
TGTGCCAGCATTCAGGGAGGGACTCGCAATTCACCCCTCCACTTT CASIQGGTRNSPLHF TRBV6-6 NA TRBJ1-6 NA
TGTGCCAGCTCACCATTTGGGAGTAAGGGAGATACGCAGTATTTT CASSPFGSKGDTQYF TRBV18 NA TRBJ2-3 NA
TGCGCCAGCAGCCAATCCGGGACTATAGGAGAGACCCAGTACTTC CASSQSGTIGETQYF TRBV5-5 NA TRBJ2-5 TRBD2
TGTGCCAGTAGTATTGGAGGGAACTATGGCTACACCTTC CASSIGGNYGYTF TRBV19 few TRBJ1-2 NA
TGTGCCAGCAGCATCGAGATCACCGGGGAGCTGTTTTTT CASSIEITGELFF TRBV11-3 NA TRBJ2-2 NA
TGTGCCAGCAGTCGACTAACCGGGACAGGGGGCGAGACAGATACGCAGTATTTT CASSRLTGTGGETDTQYF TRBV27 NA TRBJ2-3 TRBD1
TGTGCCAGCAGCTTAATCGGGGATCAGCCCCAGCATTTT CASSLIGDQPQHF TRBV11-3 NA TRBJ1-5 NA
TGTGCCAGCAGCTTGGGACAGGGGGCCGGGGAGCTGTTTTTT CASSLGQGAGELFF TRBV5-5 NA TRBJ2-2 TRBD1
TGTGCCAGCAGTGGACAGGGGTTTGGCGGGGAGCTGTTTTTT CASSGQGFGGELFF TRBV2 once TRBJ2-2 TRBD1
TGCGCCAGCAGCTTTCCTAAAGCCAGTGGTTCAGATACGCAGTATTTT CASSFPKASGSDTQYF TRBV5-1 NA TRBJ2-3 NA
TGTGCCAGCAGCAACATCTCACCGGGACAGGGCTCTGGAAACACCATATATTTT CASSNISPGQGSGNTIYF TRBV27 NA TRBJ1-3 TRBD1
TGTGCCAGCAGCTTATTGGGGCGAGGAGCTTTCTTT CASSLLGRGAFF TRBV13 NA TRBJ1-1 NA
TGTGCCAGCAGTCCGAATACGAACACTGAAGCTTTCTTT CASSPNTNTEAFF TRBV6-5 NA TRBJ1-1 NA
TGTGCCAGCAGGTTAGACAGGGCTGGGGGTCAGCCCCAGCATTTT CASRLDRAGGQPQHF TRBV6-5 NA TRBJ1-5 TRBD1
TGTGCCAGCAGTTCCCAGGGAGGGAACGAGCAGTACTTC CASSSQGGNEQYF TRBV2 NA TRBJ2-7 TRBD2
TGTGCCAGCGGGGCGGACAGGGTTCAGCCCCAGCATTTT CASGADRVQPQHF TRBV7-8 NA TRBJ1-5 TRBD1
TGCGCCAGCAGCTTGGTAGGCGGGGGAGAAGAGACCCAGTACTTC CASSLVGGGEETQYF TRBV5-1 few TRBJ2-5 TRBD2
TGTGCCAGCAGATTCCACTTGGCAGGGGACACTGAAGCTTTCTTT CASRFHLAGDTEAFF TRBV6-5 NA TRBJ1-1 NA
TGTGCCAGCAGTGAAGTGGGACAGGGCTACGAGCAGTACTTC CASSEVGQGYEQYF TRBV2 NA TRBJ2-7 TRBD1
TGTGCCAGCAGTCCGTATCGAAGCAATCAGCCCCAGCATTTT CASSPYRSNQPQHF TRBV27 few TRBJ1-5 NA
TGTGCCAGCAGCCCCAGGCACATTACAGGGAAGGAAAAACTGTTTTTT CASSPRHITGKEKLFF TRBV7-9 NA TRBJ1-4 NA
TGCGCCAGCAGCTTTGAGGGGAACAATCAGCCCCAGCATTTT CASSFEGNNQPQHF TRBV5-1 NA TRBJ1-5 NA